Below are 25 T cell receptor beta chains sequenced from a single sample in a study of T-cell reconstitution after alpha-beta-depleted transplantation in children. Unique molecular identifiers were used in preparing the TCRbeta library. TCRdb used MiXCR to reprocess the PCR reads, holding one entry per CDR3 protein. The sample gives approximately 300,000 distinct CDR3 sequences, roughly 11% of which show up once; 23% is in the top ten. Here the sequenced sample was peripheral blood, taken 180 days after TCRalphabeta/CD19-depleted stem cell transplant. Receptors originate from a male patient aged 2-15 years who had a stem cell transplant for chronic granulomatous disease, so the T cells may come from the graft donor.

In its sample, this clonotype was seen many times. The rearrangement joins TRBV12-3 or TRBV12-4 to TRBJ2-7, with 9 bases fitting TRBD1. The CDR3 sequence is 13 residues long. V lost 8 bases, J lost 4 bases, and 6 bases stayed unmatched. The CDR3 reads CASRTGVGYEQYF. The CDR3 DNA reads TGTGCCAGCCGGACAGGGGTAGGGTACGAGCAGTACTTC.

This clonotype has just a few counts. The chain combines TRBV18 with TRBJ2-7; D is uncertain. V lost 3 bases, J lost 0 bases, and 12 bases lay in between. The CDR3 runs 15 residues. Germline V gene lookup returns CDR1 KGHSH and CDR2 LQKENI. CDR3 sequence (DNA): TGTGCCAGCTCACCTGTTGGGTTCAACTCCTACGAGCAGTACTTC. The encoded protein is CASSPVGFNSYEQYF.

This clonotype was counted many times. The rearrangement uses TRBV5-1 and TRBJ2-5, with D perhaps being TRBD1 or TRBD2 (5 bases each). The CDR3 spans 15 residues. The V end was cut by 3 bases, the J end by 0 bases, with 12 bases between. Germline V gives CDR1 SGHRS, CDR2 YFSETQ. The DNA for the CDR3 is TGCGCCAGCAGCTCTCTAGGGGAGTACCAAGAGACCCAGTACTTC. It translates to CASSSLGEYQETQYF.

A word on this clonotype: A much larger clone sits a single nucleotide away, making a read error possible. The rearrangement joins TRBV29-1 to TRBJ1-1; no clear D. The CDR3 totals 15 residues. Germline CDR1 SQVTM, CDR2 ANQGSEA. CDR3 nucleotide sequence: TGCAGCGTTGAGGGGTTCGGAGGTTTGAACACTGAAGCTTCCTTT. Translation: CSVEGFGGLNTEASF. Variable domain in full (rest from reference TRBV29-1 and TRBJ1-1): SAVISQKPSRDICQRGTSLTIQCQVDSQVTMMFWYRQQPGQSLTLIATANQGSEATYESGFVIDKFPISRPNLTFSTLTVSNMSPEDSSIYLCSVEGFGGLNTEASFGQGTRLTVV.

This clonotype was seen ten or more times. The chain couples TRBV6-5 to TRBJ2-7; the match to TRBD1 covers 8 bases. This CDR3 is built from 16 residues. The V gene's germline CDR1 is MNHEY and CDR2 SVGAGI. The J segment lost 3 bases and the V segment lost 1 base, leaving 8 bases of the junction unmatched. For the CDR3, the DNA is TGTGCCAGCAGTTACTTACCAACAGGGGGAAACTACGAGCAGTACTTC. Its protein is CASSYLPTGGNYEQYF.

This clonotype was picked up many times. The V gene is TRBV28, the J gene TRBJ1-5; the match to TRBD1 covers 9 bases. This CDR3 is 16 amino acids long. Germline V gene data show CDR1 as MDHEN and CDR2 as SYDVKM. V was clipped by 6 bases and J by 0 bases; unmatched bases: 6. The CDR3 nucleotides are TGTGCCAGCAGCCCCGGGACAGGGTTTAGCAATCAGCCCCAGCATTTT. It yields the protein CASSPGTGFSNQPQHF.

This clonotype was seen many times. The CDR3 loop is CASSVGQVLYEQYF. Here the CDR3 DNA reads TGTGCCAGCAGCGTGGGACAGGTCCTCTACGAGCAGTACTTC. The chain combines TRBV6-5 with TRBJ2-7; 8 nucleotides match TRBD1. V lost 6 bases and J lost 3; bases outside the gene matches: 7. Germline V lookup: CDR1 MNHEY, CDR2 SVGAGI. The CDR3 length is 14 residues.

The V and J genes are TRBV12-3 or TRBV12-4 and TRBJ2-1; 11 nucleotides line up with TRBD2. The length of the CDR3 is 18 residues. Trimming at V came to 6 bases and at J to 4 bases, leaving 14 bases not matched to a gene. CDR3 bases: TGTGCCAGCAGCCTCCCGCCCCGACTAGCGGGGATATACAATGAGCAGTTCTTC. It yields the protein CASSLPPRLAGIYNEQFF.

This clonotype was seen at least ten times. The CDR3 here is CASSLATGTGFEAFF. CDR3 DNA sequence: TGTGCCAGCAGCTTGGCAACCGGGACAGGGTTTGAAGCTTTCTTT. The rearrangement uses TRBV5-5 and TRBJ1-1; TRBD1 agrees at 9 bases. The CDR3 totals 15 residues. Germline trimming cut 0 bases from V and 7 bases from J; bases unmatched to any gene: 7. Germline assignment: CDR1 SGHKS and CDR2 YYEKEE (reference sequence). The entire variable domain, with the rest obtained from reference TRBV5-5 and TRBJ1-1, is as follows: DAGVTQSPTHLIKTRGQQVTLRCSPISGHKSVSWYQQVLGQGPQFIFQYYEKEERGRGNFPDRFSARQFPNYSSELNVNALLLGDSALYLCASSLATGTGFEAFFGQGTRLTVV.

Notes on this clonotype: A much larger clonotype is one base distant, so this may be a read error. J is TRBJ2-2 and V is TRBV6-4, with D maybe TRBD1 (5 bases). The CDR3 runs to 14 residues. CDR1 is MRHNA and CDR2 is SNTAGT in the germline V gene. CDR3 DNA sequence: TGTGTCAGCCAACTCGACAGAGACACCGGGGAGCTGTTTTTT. This encodes CVSQLDRDTGELFF.

This clonotype was seen at least ten times. The J gene is TRBJ2-1, the V gene TRBV5-1, with D hard to call. The germline V gene encodes CDR1 SGHRS and CDR2 YFSETQ. The CDR3 runs 14 residues. With 4 bases removed from V and 2 bases from J, the gap between germline ends came to 10 bases. As DNA, the CDR3 is TGCGCCAGCAGCCCCCAGTACGCCTACAATGAGCAGTTCTTC. Amino acid sequence: CASSPQYAYNEQFF.

This clonotype was detected many times. The chain employs TRBV27 and TRBJ2-1, with D possibly being TRBD2 (5 bases). The ends were cut back, 1 base at V and 0 bases at J, with 16 bases in the middle. There are 18 residues in the CDR3. Germline CDR1 reads MNHEY; CDR2 reads SMNVEV (reference sequence). The CDR3 is CASSLFWVGRGSYNEQFF. In nucleotides, the CDR3 is TGTGCCAGCAGTTTATTCTGGGTTGGTCGGGGCTCCTACAATGAGCAGTTCTTC.

This clonotype was recorded many times. This sequence joins TRBV29-1 and TRBJ2-3, with D perhaps matching TRBD1 (5 bases). V gave up 5 bases and J gave up 3 bases, with 9 bases separating them. In germline, CDR1 is SQVTM, CDR2 ANQGSEA. The CDR3 loop spans 12 amino acids. The CDR3 reads CSVNTGTDTQYF. CDR3 DNA sequence: TGCAGCGTTAATACAGGAACAGATACGCAGTATTTT.

This clonotype came up many times. The V and J genes are TRBV28 and TRBJ1-6, with 7 bases aligning to TRBD1. Germline V gene lookup returns CDR1 MDHEN and CDR2 SYDVKM. With 6 bases clipped from V and 3 bases from J, the junction kept 5 bases outside the gene matches. CDR3 length: 15 amino acids. The CDR3 region has the DNA TGTGCCAGCAGGCTGGGACAGCTCTATAATTCACCCCTCCACTTT. Protein product: CASRLGQLYNSPLHF.

This clonotype was observed a few times. The chain links TRBV5-4 to TRBJ2-1; weak D call: TRBD2 (5 bases). This CDR3 spans 14 amino acids. The germline CDR1 and CDR2 sequences are SGHNT and YYREEE (reference sequence). Trimming removed 4 bases from V and 5 bases from J, with 13 bases in between. CDR3 sequence reads: CASSLRGRDNEQFF. CDR3 bases: TGTGCCAGCAGCCTCCGAGGGCGGGACAATGAGCAGTTCTTC.

This clonotype was detected ten times or more. The rearrangement joins TRBV2 to TRBJ1-6; weak D call: TRBD1 (6 bases). CDR3 length equals 15 residues. Germline values: CDR1 SNHLY, CDR2 FYNNEI. V was cut by 6 bases and J by 10 bases, with 19 bases left in between. DNA for the CDR3: TGTGCCAGCAGCCTGATGGGCAGGGGCGACTCACCCCTCCACTTT. Its protein is CASSLMGRGDSPLHF.

This rearrangement joins TRBV4-2 to TRBJ1-6; tentatively, D is TRBD1 (6 bases). Looked up from germline, CDR1 is LGHNA and CDR2 is YNFKEQ. The V end was cut by 4 bases, the J end by 8 bases, with 12 bases between. The CDR3 runs to 14 residues. The CDR3 region has the DNA TGTGCCAGCAGCCCGGATAACAGGGATTCACCCCTCCACTTT. This encodes CASSPDNRDSPLHF.

This clonotype has a count of ten or more. The chain links TRBV9 to TRBJ2-7; the match to TRBD1 covers 11 bases. Trimming cost V 4 bases and J 5 bases; bases outside gene matches: 5. The CDR3 is made up of 14 amino acids. Germline V gene lookup returns CDR1 SGDLS and CDR2 YYNGEE. Here the CDR3 DNA reads TGTGCCAGCAGCCCTGGACAGGGGGCCCACGAGCAGTACTTC. Translated: CASSPGQGAHEQYF.

This clonotype was seen many times. V gene TRBV5-5 combines with J gene TRBJ2-1, with 9 bases that match TRBD2. Germline lookup yields CDR1 SGHKS and CDR2 YYEKEE (reference sequence). The CDR3 length is 16 residues. The V gene end was trimmed by 2 bases and the J gene end by 7 bases; junction bases not matched to a gene: 10. Here the CDR3 DNA reads TGTGCCAGCAGCTTCCTCGGCGGGGGGGCAAATAATGAGCAGTTCTTC. It is translated as CASSFLGGGANNEQFF.

This clonotype was found many times. The gene calls are TRBV7-8 and TRBJ2-7; no definite D call. The CDR3 has 15 amino acids. V was pared by 1 base and J by 7 bases, with 17 bases between. CDR1 and CDR2 from the germline V gene are SGHVS and FQNEAQ. The CDR3 nucleotides are TGTGCCAGCAGCTTAGAATCGAGTAGCCCGTTTGAGCAGTACTTC. Amino acid sequence: CASSLESSSPFEQYF.

The chain carries TRBV29-1 and TRBJ1-1; D is ambiguous. The CDR3 is 13 residues long. The germline V gene encodes CDR1 SQVTM and CDR2 ANQGSEA. Trimming removed 4 bases from V and 0 bases from J, with 9 bases in between. CDR3 sequence (DNA): TGCAGCGTTGTCTGGGGAATGAACACTGAAGCTTTCTTT. Translating it yields CSVVWGMNTEAFF.

The chain carries TRBV7-8 and TRBJ2-6, with 10 positions matching TRBD1. CDR1 SGHVS and CDR2 FQNEAQ come from the germline V gene. The CDR3 is 17 amino acids. Trimming took 6 bases from V and 2 from J; bases not matched to a gene: 7. This CDR3 is CASRKDRGRAGANVLTF. The CDR3 DNA follows: TGTGCCAGCAGGAAAGACAGGGGGCGGGCTGGGGCCAACGTCCTGACTTTC.

This clonotype came up many times. The chain is built from TRBV28 and TRBJ2-5; a possible D gene is TRBD2 (6 bases). The CDR3 has 16 amino acids. The germline V gene has CDR1 MDHEN and CDR2 SYDVKM. With 2 bases removed from V and 4 bases from J, the gap between germline ends came to 17 bases. CDR3 nucleotide sequence: TGTGCCAGCAGTTTAGAGGCATTGGAGGGAGTAGAGACCCAGTACTTC. It is translated as CASSLEALEGVETQYF.

In its sample, this clonotype was seen a few times. A much larger clonotype is one base distant, so this may be a read error. The V gene is TRBV12-3 or TRBV12-4, the J gene TRBJ1-2; 9 nucleotides agree with TRBD1. This CDR3 region has 15 residues. The CDR3 spells CASSSRNRGLSGDTF. The CDR3 coding sequence is TGTGCCAGCAGTTCCCGAAACAGGGGGCTATCTGGCGACACCTTC.

This clonotype appeared a few times. The chain couples TRBV5-1 to TRBJ2-3; D unresolved. Trimming stripped 2 bases from V and 7 bases from J, with 11 bases between. Germline CDR1 is SGHRS and CDR2 is YFSETQ. The CDR3 has 13 amino acids. The CDR3 loop reads CASSLRSLNTQYF. Here the CDR3 DNA reads TGCGCCAGCAGCTTACGCTCCCTGAATACGCAGTATTTT.